One sample yielded the 15 T cell receptor beta chains listed below, sequenced in a study of long-term antiretroviral therapy in people with HIV. Version v3.0 of the immunoSEQ assay ran at survey level. Sequencing used immunoSEQ multiplex PCR; TCRdb keeps in-frame clones, though not all of them. The table lists about 28,000 clones, roughly nine tenths of them singletons. The sample in question was unsorted PBMCs, obtained 2 years after starting antiretroviral therapy. All receptors derive from a man aged 45-65 years with HIV.

This clone was counted once. The chain couples TRBV4-3 to TRBJ2-1; 7 bases fit TRBD2. Unmatched junction bases numbered 9, after V lost 8 bases and J lost 5 bases. Germline V gene data show CDR1 as LGHNA and CDR2 as YSLEER. CDR3 length equals 14 residues. CDR3: CASPGGGTDNEQFF. CDR3 in DNA: TGCGCCAGCCCCGGGGGAGGGACCGACAATGAGCAGTTCTTC.

The chain joins TRBV6-5 to TRBJ1-1; 8 nucleotides line up with TRBD1. The CDR3 covers 14 residues. Germline values: CDR1 MNHEY, CDR2 SVGAGI. The V segment lost 6 bases and the J segment 5 bases; nucleotides outside the gene matches: 8. CDR3 nucleotides: TGTGCCAGCAGCTATAGGGACAGGTCTACTGAAGCTTTCTTT. Its translation: CASSYRDRSTEAFF.

The V gene is TRBV7-3, the J gene TRBJ1-4; TRBD1 might be the D (5 bases). Per the germline V gene, CDR1 is SGHTA and CDR2 is FQGTGA. The CDR3 consists of 15 residues. Trimming removed 2 bases from V and 3 bases from J, with 10 bases in between. The CDR3 protein is CASSLSGVSNEKLFF. The CDR3 DNA sequence: TGTGCCAGCAGCTTATCGGGGGTGTCTAATGAAAAACTGTTTTTT.

This clone was found a few times. The rearrangement joins TRBV28 to TRBJ2-5, with 10 positions matching TRBD2. V dropped 5 bases and J dropped 5; count of bases not matched to a gene: 11. Germline assignment: CDR1 MDHEN and CDR2 SYDVKM. The CDR3 length is 16 residues. The CDR3 protein is CASSDPGLAFRETQYF. For the CDR3, the DNA is TGTGCCAGCAGTGACCCGGGACTAGCGTTTAGGGAGACCCAGTACTTC.

This clone was picked up a small number of times. V gene TRBV2 combines with J gene TRBJ1-3; TRBD1 is a possible D gene (5 bases). Deletions cut 8 bases from V and 4 bases from J, with 18 bases between. The germline CDR1 and CDR2 sequences are SNHLY and FYNNEI. The CDR3 totals 15 residues. CDR3 sequence reads: CASSQGTPVGNTIYF. In DNA, the CDR3 is TGTGCCAGCTCCCAAGGGACGCCGGTAGGAAACACCATATATTTT.

The gene calls are TRBV11-2 and TRBJ2-5; no clear D. Germline V gene data show CDR1 as SGHAT and CDR2 as FQNNGV. V was trimmed by 5 bases and J by 1 base, leaving 11 bases between them. This CDR3 region has 14 residues. This CDR3 reads CASSPEEFQETQYF. The CDR3 DNA sequence: TGTGCCAGCAGCCCAGAGGAGTTCCAAGAGACCCAGTACTTC.

This clone was seen more than once but under ten times. Here the CDR3 DNA reads TGTGCCATCGGTCTGGGCGAAAAACTGTTTTTT. Translating it yields CAIGLGEKLFF. V usage is TRBV10-3 and J usage is TRBJ1-4; no clear D. Looked up from germline, CDR1 is ENHRY and CDR2 is SYGVKD. This CDR3 region has 11 residues. Trimming took 8 bases from V and 8 from J, leaving 9 bases between them.

This clone was recorded once. This chain joins TRBV11-2 and TRBJ2-7, with 8 bases identical to TRBD2. V gave up 3 bases and J gave up 3 bases; unmatched junction bases: 1. In germline, CDR1 is SGHAT, CDR2 FQNNGV. This CDR3 is 13 amino acids long. The CDR3, as DNA: TGTGCCAGCAGCTTTAGCGGGAACTACGAGCAGTACTTC. Translating gives CASSFSGNYEQYF.

V usage is TRBV27 and J usage is TRBJ1-2; the D gene is possibly TRBD1 (5 bases). The CDR3 is 16 residues long. The germline CDR1 and CDR2 sequences are MNHEY and SMNVEV (reference sequence). V was cut by 0 bases and J by 0 bases, with 11 bases left in between. The CDR3 reads CASSLSWGLTNYGYTF. The CDR3 region has the DNA TGTGCCAGCAGTTTATCCTGGGGACTCACTAACTATGGCTACACCTTC.

The chain recombines TRBV28 with TRBJ2-2; 7 bases agree with TRBD2. J gave up 6 bases and V 3 bases, and 7 bases lay outside the gene matches. The CDR3 is 15 amino acids. Germline values: CDR1 MDHEN, CDR2 SYDVKM. The CDR3 sequence: CASSLGGDIAGELFF. CDR3 sequence (DNA): TGTGCCAGCAGTTTGGGGGGGGATATTGCCGGGGAGCTGTTTTTT.

The V call is TRBV11-2, the J call TRBJ1-3; D remains unclear. The CDR3 length is 15 residues. Trimming took off 0 bases at V and 0 bases at J, with 6 bases between the two ends. From germline, CDR1 is SGHAT and CDR2 FQNNGV. The CDR3 bases are TGTGCCAGCAGCTTAGATCGGGCCTCTGGAAACACCATATATTTT. This sequence encodes CASSLDRASGNTIYF.

The chain joins TRBV5-6 to TRBJ2-7; either TRBD1 or TRBD2 may fit D (5 bases each). V lost 4 bases and J 4 bases, leaving 24 bases between the germline ends. CDR1 is SGHDT, CDR2 YYEEEE, per germline. The CDR3 extends over 17 amino acids. CDR3 sequence: CASSPRDGPYGVYEQYF. CDR3 sequence (DNA): TGTGCCAGCAGCCCCCGGGACGGACCTTACGGGGTTTACGAGCAGTACTTC.

The gene calls are TRBV7-2 and TRBJ1-4; D ambiguous. Between the trimmed V and J ends, which lost 3 bases and 5 bases, there was a span of 10 bases. CDR3 length: 14 amino acids. Per the germline V gene, CDR1 is SGHTA and CDR2 is FQGNSA. As DNA, the CDR3 is TGTGCCAGCAGCTTTAGCCAGGCCAATGAAAAACTGTTTTTT. This codes for CASSFSQANEKLFF.

This clone was observed once. The chain recombines TRBV5-1 with TRBJ2-5; unclear D gene. Per the germline V gene, CDR1 is SGHRS and CDR2 is YFSETQ. V lost 0 bases and J lost 2, with 8 bases in between. The CDR3 contains 14 residues. The CDR3 reads CASSLALAQETQYF. CDR3 nucleotides: TGCGCCAGCAGCTTGGCGTTGGCACAAGAGACCCAGTACTTC.

The V and J genes are TRBV11-2 and TRBJ1-6; 9 bases line up with TRBD1. The CDR3 length is 15 residues. The V segment lost 4 bases and the J segment 6 bases; nucleotides outside the gene matches: 4. Germline V lookup: CDR1 SGHAT, CDR2 FQNNGV. The CDR3, as DNA: TGTGCCAGCAGCTACCGGGACAGGGTTAATTCACCCCTCCACTTT. The encoded protein is CASSYRDRVNSPLHF.